The clone carrying this TCR beta chain is categorized as medium-sized (0.01 to 0.1%). This sample stems from a study of molecular identifiers for immune sequencing clone quantification. Methods described previously were used for bulk TCR libraries, and listed TCR primers were applied. TCRdb re-derived calls from the PCR reads in MiXCR, one entry per CDR3 protein. This sample carries 9,500 to 15,000 distinct CDR3 sequences, roughly 18% of them seen once, and the ten largest clones take approximately 1.5%. Sequenced: naive CD8+ T cells from blood, with Jurkat cell RNA spiked in. Described subset: FACS-sorted CD8+CD4-CCR7+CD45RA+ naive T cells. The source of this sequence is a human donor in good health. Some libraries in this study had Jurkat cell RNA spiked in.

For the CDR3, the DNA is TGCAGCGTCGGGACACGTCTGGCCTACGAGCAGTACTTC. As protein: CSVGTRLAYEQYF. J is TRBJ2-7 and V is TRBV29-1; weak D call: TRBD1 (6 bases). In germline, CDR1 is SQVTM, CDR2 ANQGSEA. The CDR3 has 13 residues. Trimming took 6 bases from V and 2 from J, leaving 14 bases between them.